The text below deals with one T cell receptor (beta chain). Antigen unknown. Investigators reverse transcribed all isolated RNA, so they sequenced expressed TCRB transcripts. TCRdb's table, derived via immunoSEQ multiplex PCR, lists solely in-frame clones and lacks some. Among more than 100,000 clones listed, around 17% were seen once. This CDR3 has 15 amino acids. Deletions cut 4 bases from V and 1 base from J, with 10 bases between. Germline lookup yields CDR1 SNHLY and CDR2 FYNNEI. The data stem from a study of beta chain features in type 1 diabetes. Findings of the study overall: For Type 1 diabetes patients, all four CD4+ subsets carried TCRB CDR3s that were moderately but significantly shorter.

The chain has TRBV2 and TRBJ2-2; no reliable D call. This TCR came from a man aged 30 to 45 with type 1 diabetes. The sequenced material came from central memory CD4+ T cells from blood. In nucleotides, the CDR3 is TGTGCCAGCAGTGGAGGTTCAGAGAACACCGGGGAGCTGTTTTTT. Translation: CASSGGSENTGELFF. Full variable domain (rest looked up from reference TRBV2 and TRBJ2-2): EPEVTQTPSHQVTQMGQEVILRCVPISNHLYFYWYRQILGQKVEFLVSFYNNEISEKSEIFDDQFSVERPDGSNFTLKIRSTKLEDSAMYFCASSGGSENTGELFFGEGSRLTVL.